This T cell receptor (beta chain) was sequenced during a study of blood T cells in healthy people across ages. This clonotype appeared a few times. Germline CDR1 and CDR2: SEHNR and FQNEAQ (reference sequence). J gave up 6 bases and V 2 bases, and 2 bases lay outside the gene matches. The CDR3 spans 14 residues. PCR was performed a second time for 7 to 11 cycles using a sample-barcoded 5' primer and a J-beta primer mix. Every cDNA was tagged by a template-switch adaptor with 12 random nucleotides. TCRdb re-derived calls from the 5' RACE reads in MiXCR, one entry per CDR3 protein. The repertoire has approximately 490,000 distinct CDR3 sequences, about 25% of them found once; the top ten carry roughly 9.4%. Another study also made use of these data, one on T cells of mothers and their children. That publication notes: An overlap that was slightly higher, though non-significant, was seen in related mother-child pairs versus unrelated pairs.

The chain carries TRBV7-9 and TRBJ2-7; 12 bases agree with TRBD2. Input material: blood. The sequence was collected from a boy younger than 18 in good health. CDR3 in amino acids: CASSLTSGGSEQYF. The CDR3 bases are TGTGCCAGCAGCTTAACTAGCGGGGGGAGCGAGCAGTACTTC. Supplemented by reference TRBV7-9 and TRBJ2-7, the full variable domain reads DTGVSQNPRHKITKRGQNVTFRCDPISEHNRLYWYRQTLGQGPEFLTYFQNEAQLEKSRLLSDRFSAERPKGSFSTLEIQRTEQGDSAMYLCASSLTSGGSEQYFGPGTRLTVT.